The clone carrying this T cell receptor beta chain was detected once. This entry comes from a study of T cell repertoires in cytomegalovirus infection. One entry per CDR3 protein results from TCRdb running MiXCR on the reads. Of hundreds of thousands of distinct CDR3 sequences listed, 35% were seen once; the top ten hold around 2.8%. Losses at the gene ends were 7 bases for V and 4 bases for J; bases not matched to a gene: 10. In germline, CDR1 is LNHDA, CDR2 SQIVND (reference sequence). The CDR3 sequence is 17 residues long. The chain links TRBV19 to TRBJ2-2; 12 positions agree with TRBD2. Sequenced input: PBMCs. The sequence was obtained from a human donor in good health (CMV status not recorded). Some clones in this sample may be carry-over from other donors' samples. The CDR3, as DNA: TGTGCCAGTACTGATGTAGGACTAGCGGGGCCCACCGGGGAGCTGTTTTTT. Translated: CASTDVGLAGPTGELFF.